This record covers a single T cell receptor (beta chain). What it recognizes is unknown. This specimen comes from a study of T cell repertoires in cytomegalovirus infection. TCRdb itself ran the reads through MiXCR, one entry per CDR3 protein. The sample consists of tens of thousands of distinct CDR3 sequences, approximately 45% of them appearing once. This receptor was obtained from a human donor in good health (CMV status not recorded). Some clones in this sample may be carry-over from other donors' samples. This material consisted of CD8+ T cells from cultured PBMCs, taken from culture after CMV antigen stimulation.

CDR3 in amino acids: CASSLARGNGRNEQFF. For the CDR3, the DNA is TGCGCCAGCAGCTTGGCCCGAGGGAATGGCCGGAATGAGCAGTTCTTC. The rearrangement links TRBV5-1 to TRBJ2-1; TRBD2 is a possible D gene (5 bases). V lost 0 bases and J 7 bases, leaving 17 bases between the germline ends. The CDR3 is 16 amino acids. Germline V CDR1 and CDR2: SGHRS, YFSETQ.